Each of the 10 T cell receptor beta chains below was sequenced from the same sample in a study of Ad26.COV2.S vaccination and SARS-CoV-2 variants. Profiled with immunoSEQ multiplex PCR; TCRdb holds only in-frame clones, not every one. The sample consists of roughly 330,000 clones, 85% to 90% of them appearing once. The treatment here: roughly 18 received Ad26.COV2.S at low or high dose, single or two shots; about 5 received placebo; per-sample allocation not given. Specimens were obtained on day 63 following the first vaccine or placebo injection. The sample was peripheral blood, taken in a trial of Ad26.COV2.S vaccine versus placebo. Source of these receptors: a person aged 18-60 years who received the Ad26.COV2.S COVID-19 vaccine or a placebo.

This clone was counted a single time. The genes are TRBV18 and TRBJ2-6; TRBD1 or TRBD2 may be the D gene (5 bases each). V dropped 6 bases and J dropped 1 base, with 13 bases sitting between them. In germline, CDR1 is KGHSH, CDR2 LQKENI. The CDR3 is 16 amino acids. The CDR3 is CASSIGTRSGANVLTF. DNA for the CDR3: TGTGCCAGCTCTATAGGGACGCGATCTGGGGCCAACGTCCTGACTTTC.

This clone was counted only a few times. The chain uses TRBV7-9 and TRBJ1-2; D unclear. This CDR3 is 17 amino acids long. Germline CDR1 is SEHNR and CDR2 is FQNEAQ (reference sequence). V was pared by 5 bases and J by 2 bases, with 21 bases between. The CDR3 region has the DNA TGTGCCAGCAGCCCTATAGGTATAGGAACCATGAACTATGGCTACACCTTC. This gives the protein CASSPIGIGTMNYGYTF. The full variable domain, its missing parts supplied by reference TRBV7-9 and TRBJ1-2, is DTGVSQNPRHKITKRGQNVTFRCDPISEHNRLYWYRQTLGQGPEFLTYFQNEAQLEKSRLLSDRFSAERPKGSFSTLEIQRTEQGDSAMYLCASSPIGIGTMNYGYTFGSGTRLTVV.

This clone was picked up one time. The chain links TRBV4-2 to TRBJ1-2; D possibly corresponds to TRBD1 (6 bases). Germline V gene lookup returns CDR1 LGHNA and CDR2 YNFKEQ. This CDR3 is built from 16 residues. V lost 0 bases to trimming and J lost 2 bases, with 13 bases between them. The CDR3 sequence: CASSQEGAYPNYGYTF. In DNA, the CDR3 is TGTGCCAGCAGCCAAGAGGGGGCCTATCCAAACTATGGCTACACCTTC.

The CDR3: CASREHLGGHNQPQHF. In DNA form, the CDR3 reads TGTGCCAGCAGGGAGCACTTAGGGGGCCATAATCAGCCCCAGCATTTT. The chain employs TRBV2 and TRBJ1-5, with TRBD1 matching over 7 bases. The ends lost 6 bases at V and 4 bases at J; junction bases unmatched: 12. This CDR3 is built from 16 residues. CDR1 and CDR2 from the germline V gene are SNHLY and FYNNEI.

The V call is TRBV18, the J call TRBJ1-5; D is possibly TRBD1 (6 bases). The germline CDR1 and CDR2 sequences are KGHSH and LQKENI. Deletions cut 4 bases from V and 7 bases from J, with 17 bases between. CDR3 size: 15 residues. The chain's CDR3 is CASSRSEIQGQPQHF. The CDR3 nucleotides read TGTGCCAGCTCACGATCTGAAATACAGGGACAGCCCCAGCATTTT.

This clone was counted between two and nine times. The chain joins TRBV6-1 to TRBJ1-4, with 7 bases lining up with TRBD1. V gave up 4 bases and J gave up 2 bases; unmatched junction bases: 7. The CDR3 covers 16 residues. The germline CDR1 and CDR2 sequences are MNHNS and SASEGT. The chain's CDR3 is CASSVGRGLTNEKLFF. The CDR3 DNA is TGTGCCAGCAGTGTAGGAAGGGGGCTTACTAATGAAAAACTGTTTTTT.

As regards this clone: This CDR3 is also generated by other DNA sequences in the sample. The CDR3 here is CATSDPGRTGELFF. The DNA for the CDR3 is TGTGCCACCAGTGATCCCGGGAGAACCGGGGAGCTGTTTTTT. V usage is TRBV24-1 and J usage is TRBJ2-2; TRBD2 is a possible D gene (6 bases). The V gene lost 3 bases and the J gene lost 5 bases, with 9 bases spanning the gap. This CDR3 is 14 amino acids long. The germline V gene encodes CDR1 KGHDR and CDR2 SFDVKD.

The chain carries TRBV7-9 and TRBJ2-7; D not resolved. The V gene lost 2 bases and the J gene lost 3 bases, with 8 bases spanning the gap. The CDR3 loop spans 13 amino acids. Germline V lookup: CDR1 SEHNR, CDR2 FQNEAQ (reference sequence). The CDR3 reads CASSLYASYEQYF. Written as DNA, the CDR3 is TGTGCCAGCAGCTTATATGCTAGCTACGAGCAGTACTTC.

V gene TRBV24-1 combines with J gene TRBJ2-3; possible D gene TRBD1, 6 bases. This CDR3 spans 16 amino acids. The V end was cut by 1 base, the J end by 6 bases, with 16 bases between. Germline values: CDR1 KGHDR, CDR2 SFDVKD. As DNA, the CDR3 is TGTGCCACCAGTGATTTTGGGGGCTCCTCACCGGATACGCAGTATTTT. Amino acids: CATSDFGGSSPDTQYF.

V usage is TRBV5-1 and J usage is TRBJ2-7; the match to TRBD1 covers 9 bases. Losses at the gene ends were 2 bases for V and 5 bases for J; bases not matched to a gene: 8. The CDR3 runs 15 residues. The germline gives CDR1 SGHRS, CDR2 YFSETQ. CDR3 sequence reads: CASSLGTGTLDEQYV. For the CDR3, the DNA is TGCGCCAGCAGCTTAGGGACAGGGACGCTTGACGAGCAGTACGTC.